This TCR beta chain is from a study of blood T cell repertoires in COVID-19. Per the original methods: Quantification of nucleated cells was approximated via reference gene primer amplification. Clones were sequenced by immunoSEQ multiplex PCR, and TCRdb holds only the in-frame ones, with some missing. That table is the source of V, J and clone size, and D and trimming were worked out from the DNA. The table includes some 45,000 clones, over 75% detected once. The CDR3 has 16 residues. Germline CDR1 and CDR2: SNHLY and FYNNEI. Deletions cut 4 bases from V and 1 base from J, with 16 bases between. Specimen: peripheral blood. The V and J genes are TRBV2 and TRBJ1-2, with TRBD1 as a possible D gene (6 bases). The origin of this receptor is a woman between 55 and 75 years old with acute or convalescent COVID-19. CDR3 DNA sequence: TGTGCCAGCAGTGGCACCGGGACAACCCTTAACTATGGCTACACCTTC. Residues: CASSGTGTTLNYGYTF.